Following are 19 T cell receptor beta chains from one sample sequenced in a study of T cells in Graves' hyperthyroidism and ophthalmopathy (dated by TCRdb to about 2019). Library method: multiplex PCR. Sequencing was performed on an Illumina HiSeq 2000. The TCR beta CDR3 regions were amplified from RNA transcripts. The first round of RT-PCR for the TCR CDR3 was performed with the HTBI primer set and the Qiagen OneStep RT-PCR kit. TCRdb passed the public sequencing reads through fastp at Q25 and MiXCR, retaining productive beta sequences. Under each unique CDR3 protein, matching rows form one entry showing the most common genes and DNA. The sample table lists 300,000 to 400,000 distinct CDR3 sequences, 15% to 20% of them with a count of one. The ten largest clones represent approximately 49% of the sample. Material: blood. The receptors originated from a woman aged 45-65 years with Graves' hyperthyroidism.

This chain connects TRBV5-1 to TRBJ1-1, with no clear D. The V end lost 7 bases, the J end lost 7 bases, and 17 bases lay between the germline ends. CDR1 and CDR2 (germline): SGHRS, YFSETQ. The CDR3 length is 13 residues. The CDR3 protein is CASRTDSPSEAFF. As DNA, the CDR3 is TGCGCCAGCCGGACCGATTCACCGAGTGAAGCTTTCTTT.

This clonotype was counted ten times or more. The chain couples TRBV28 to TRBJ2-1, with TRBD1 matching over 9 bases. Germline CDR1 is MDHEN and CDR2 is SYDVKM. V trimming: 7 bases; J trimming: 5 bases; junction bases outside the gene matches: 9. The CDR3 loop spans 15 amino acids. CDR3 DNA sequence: TGTGCCAGCACCGCTAGCGGACAGGGGAACAATGAGCAGTTCTTC. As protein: CASTASGQGNNEQFF.

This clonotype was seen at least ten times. Here the CDR3 reads CASSLRLAGGELFF. Here the CDR3 DNA reads TGTGCCAGCAGTTTACGACTAGCGGGAGGGGAGCTGTTTTTT. The chain couples TRBV28 to TRBJ2-2, with TRBD2 matching 11 bases. CDR1 is MDHEN and CDR2 is SYDVKM in the germline V gene. The CDR3 consists of 14 residues. Trimming removed 2 bases from V and 8 bases from J; junction bases left unmatched: 1.

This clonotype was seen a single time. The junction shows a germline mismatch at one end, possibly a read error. CDR3 amino acids: CTSSRDSYTEAFF. The CDR3 region has the DNA TGTACCAGCAGTCGGGACAGCTATACTGAAGCTTTCTTT. The chain carries TRBV7-3 and TRBJ1-1; 7 bases are shared with TRBD1. The CDR3 runs 13 residues. The germline V gene encodes CDR1 SGHTA and CDR2 FQGTGA.

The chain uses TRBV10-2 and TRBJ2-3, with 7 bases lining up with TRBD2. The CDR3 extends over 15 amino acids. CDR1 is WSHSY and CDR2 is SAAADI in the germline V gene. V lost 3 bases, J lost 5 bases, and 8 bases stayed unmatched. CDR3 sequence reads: CASSDSGAVQDTQYF. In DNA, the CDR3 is TGCGCCAGCAGTGACAGCGGGGCTGTTCAAGATACGCAGTATTTT.

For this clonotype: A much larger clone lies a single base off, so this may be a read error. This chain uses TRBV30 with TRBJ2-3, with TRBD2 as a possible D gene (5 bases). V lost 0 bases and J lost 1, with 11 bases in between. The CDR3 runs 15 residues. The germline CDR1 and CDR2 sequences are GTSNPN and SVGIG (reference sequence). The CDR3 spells CAWSVTVGGTDTQYF. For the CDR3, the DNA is TGTGCCTGGAGTGTAACAGTGGGAGGCACAGATACGCAGTATTTT.

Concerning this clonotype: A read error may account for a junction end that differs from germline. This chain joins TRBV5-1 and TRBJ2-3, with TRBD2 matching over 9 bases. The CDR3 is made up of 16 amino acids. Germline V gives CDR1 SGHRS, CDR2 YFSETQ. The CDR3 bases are TGTGCCAGCAGCAGTGGGGGGCGGGGGGGCGAGGATACGCAGTATTTT. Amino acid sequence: CASSSGGRGGEDTQYF.

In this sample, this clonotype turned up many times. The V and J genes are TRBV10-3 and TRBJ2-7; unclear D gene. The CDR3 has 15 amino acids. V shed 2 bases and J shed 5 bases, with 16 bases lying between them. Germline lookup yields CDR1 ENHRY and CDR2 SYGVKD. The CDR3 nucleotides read TGTGCCATCAGTGAGCCGGACGGTGATACCCACGAGCAGTACTTC. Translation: CAISEPDGDTHEQYF.

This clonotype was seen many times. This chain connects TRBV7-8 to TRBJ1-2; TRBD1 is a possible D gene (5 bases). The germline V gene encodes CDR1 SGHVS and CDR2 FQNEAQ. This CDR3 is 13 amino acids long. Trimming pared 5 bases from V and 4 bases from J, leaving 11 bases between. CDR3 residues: CASSQGLSYGYTF. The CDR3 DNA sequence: TGTGCCAGCAGCCAGGGACTGAGCTATGGCTACACCTTC.

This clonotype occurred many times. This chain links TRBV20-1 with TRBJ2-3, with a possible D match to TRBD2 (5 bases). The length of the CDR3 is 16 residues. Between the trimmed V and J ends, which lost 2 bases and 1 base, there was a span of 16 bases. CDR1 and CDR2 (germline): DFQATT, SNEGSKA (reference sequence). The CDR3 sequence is CSARIPRGWGTDTQYF. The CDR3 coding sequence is TGCAGTGCTAGAATCCCCCGGGGTTGGGGCACAGATACGCAGTATTTT.

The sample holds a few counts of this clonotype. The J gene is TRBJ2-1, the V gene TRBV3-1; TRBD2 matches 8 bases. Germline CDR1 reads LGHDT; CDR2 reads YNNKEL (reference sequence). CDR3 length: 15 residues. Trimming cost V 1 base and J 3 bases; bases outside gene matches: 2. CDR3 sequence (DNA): TGTGCCAGCAGCCAAGCCGGGACTAGCTACAATGAGCAGTTCTTC. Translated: CASSQAGTSYNEQFF.

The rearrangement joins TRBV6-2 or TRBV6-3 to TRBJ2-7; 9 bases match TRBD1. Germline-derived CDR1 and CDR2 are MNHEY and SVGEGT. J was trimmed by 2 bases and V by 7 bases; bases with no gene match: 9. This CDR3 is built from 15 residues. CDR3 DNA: TGTGCCAGCACCGACAGGGGGTCTCCCCCCTACGAGCAGTACGTC. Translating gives CASTDRGSPPYEQYV.

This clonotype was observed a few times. CDR3 sequence: CSVGGAPFDTGELFF. For the CDR3, the DNA is TGCAGCGTTGGAGGGGCCCCCTTTGACACCGGGGAGCTGTTTTTT. The chain carries TRBV29-1 and TRBJ2-2; the D call may be TRBD1 or TRBD2 (5 bases each). Trimming cost V 4 bases and J 3 bases, with 15 bases left between them. The germline V gene has CDR1 SQVTM and CDR2 ANQGSEA. The CDR3 contains 15 residues.

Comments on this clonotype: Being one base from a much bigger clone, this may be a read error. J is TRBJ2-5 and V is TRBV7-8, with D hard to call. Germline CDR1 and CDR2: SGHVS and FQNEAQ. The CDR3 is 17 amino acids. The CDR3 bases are TGTGCCAGCAGCGTGATACCCCCCCTGGCGCCCAAAGAGTCCCAGTACTTC. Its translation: CASSVIPPLAPKESQYF.

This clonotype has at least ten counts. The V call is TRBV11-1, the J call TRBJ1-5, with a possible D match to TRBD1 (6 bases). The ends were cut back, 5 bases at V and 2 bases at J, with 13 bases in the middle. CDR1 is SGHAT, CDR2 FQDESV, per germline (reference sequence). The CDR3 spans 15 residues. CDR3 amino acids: CASSPGVSGNQPQHF. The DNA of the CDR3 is TGTGCCAGCAGCCCAGGGGTTTCGGGCAATCAGCCCCAGCATTTT.

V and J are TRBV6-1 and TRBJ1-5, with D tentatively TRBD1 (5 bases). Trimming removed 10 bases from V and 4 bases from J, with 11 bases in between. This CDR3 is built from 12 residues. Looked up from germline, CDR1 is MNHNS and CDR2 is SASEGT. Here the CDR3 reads CATVGHNQPQHF. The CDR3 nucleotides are TGTGCCACCGTAGGACATAATCAGCCCCAGCATTTT.

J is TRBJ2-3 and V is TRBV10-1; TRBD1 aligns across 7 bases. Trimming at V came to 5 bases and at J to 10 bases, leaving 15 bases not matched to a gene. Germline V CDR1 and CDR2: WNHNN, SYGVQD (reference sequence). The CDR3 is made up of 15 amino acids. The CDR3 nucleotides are TGCGCCAGCAGTCAAACCGGGACAGTCTATTCGGCGCAGTATTTT. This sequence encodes CASSQTGTVYSAQYF.

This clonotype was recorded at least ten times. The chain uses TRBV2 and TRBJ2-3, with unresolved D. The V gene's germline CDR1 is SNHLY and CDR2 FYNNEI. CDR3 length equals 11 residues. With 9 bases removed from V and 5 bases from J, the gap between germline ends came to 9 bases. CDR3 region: CASFFGDTQYF. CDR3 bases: TGTGCCAGTTTCTTCGGAGATACGCAGTATTTT.

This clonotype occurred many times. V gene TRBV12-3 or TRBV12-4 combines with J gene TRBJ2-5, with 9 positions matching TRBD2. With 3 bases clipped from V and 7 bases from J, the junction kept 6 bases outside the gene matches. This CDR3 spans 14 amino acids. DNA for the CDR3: TGTGCCAGCAGTTTCGGCGGGGGGGCCGGGACCCAGTACTTC. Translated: CASSFGGGAGTQYF.